These 6 T cell receptor beta chains share one sample of origin, sequenced in a study of shared clonotypes between healthy human individuals. Clones were sequenced by immunoSEQ multiplex PCR, and TCRdb holds only the in-frame ones, with some missing. The sample comprises 950,000 to 1,200,000 clones, 70% to 85% of which are singletons, and 0.89% rests with the top ten. Material: memory CD4+ T cells from PBMCs. Subset indicated: CD45RA-negative fraction. Source of these receptors: a man aged 18 to 29 in good health. Some clones in this sample may be carry-over from other donors' samples.

This chain uses TRBV4-2 with TRBJ2-3, with 11 bases that match TRBD2. Germline values: CDR1 LGHNA, CDR2 YNFKEQ. This CDR3 comprises 15 residues. The J segment lost 6 bases and the V segment lost 3 bases, leaving 5 bases of the junction unmatched. The chain's CDR3 is CASSQLAGGGDTQYF. CDR3 nucleotides: TGTGCCAGCAGCCAGTTAGCGGGGGGGGGCGATACGCAGTATTTT.

This chain uses TRBV5-6 with TRBJ1-2; no firm D call. Trimming took off 0 bases at V and 5 bases at J, with 17 bases between the two ends. Germline CDR1 SGHDT, CDR2 YYEEEE. The CDR3 is made up of 16 amino acids. DNA for the CDR3: TGTGCCAGCAGCTTGGACAGTTACTCATATACGTATGGCTACACCTTC. Its protein is CASSLDSYSYTYGYTF.

Details on this clone: With a much larger clone just one base away, this may be a read error. DNA of the CDR3: TGTGCCTGGGCCCCGGGGAACGCTGAAGCTTTCTTT. It codes for CAWAPGNAEAFF. The rearrangement joins TRBV30 to TRBJ1-1; D not certain. The CDR3 extends over 12 amino acids. Germline CDR1 and CDR2: GTSNPN and SVGIG (reference sequence).

This chain uses TRBV28 with TRBJ2-1, with D perhaps TRBD2 (5 bases). Trimming shortened V by 5 bases and J by 5 bases, and 13 bases separated the two germline ends. Germline values: CDR1 MDHEN, CDR2 SYDVKM. CDR3 length: 14 residues. CDR3: CASSPLRRDNEQFF. In nucleotides, the CDR3 is TGTGCCAGCAGTCCGCTGCGGCGGGACAATGAGCAGTTCTTC.

V gene TRBV11-1 combines with J gene TRBJ2-7, with D unresolved. V lost 5 bases to trimming and J lost 6 bases, with 8 bases between them. The CDR3 consists of 11 residues. The germline V gene has CDR1 SGHAT and CDR2 FQDESV (reference sequence). Here the CDR3 DNA reads TGTGCCAGCAGCCCCCTTGGCGAGCAGTACTTC. This encodes CASSPLGEQYF.

The chain is built from TRBV2 and TRBJ1-2; TRBD1 matches at 12 bases. The CDR3 has 14 residues. Germline V gene lookup returns CDR1 SNHLY and CDR2 FYNNEI. After removal of 7 bases from V and 4 bases from J, the junction contained 4 bases not matched to a gene. CDR3 bases: TGTGCCAGCATGCGGGACAGGGGGCCCTATGGCTACACCTTC. It encodes CASMRDRGPYGYTF.